This TCR beta chain was observed in a study of cytomegalovirus exposure and HLA in healthy donors. Study-level results: A missense variant in DCLRE1C was later tied to TCR beta V- and J-gene trimming. There were reportedly fewer N-insertions in an Asian-associated ancestry cluster than the approximately 670-donor mean, in a later analysis. Most TCR sequences proved rare, with some public TCRs found in many donors. The study flagged some 170 TCR beta chains as cytomegalovirus-associated.

Germline CDR1 is MNHNY and CDR2 is SVGAGI (reference sequence). This CDR3 comprises 13 residues. A multiplex PCR was run with 60 Vbeta primers and 13 Jbeta primers. Sequenced by immunoSEQ multiplex PCR; TCRdb stores in-frame clones only, minus some. The repertoire holds tens of thousands of clones, around 75% seen once, with around 7.4% in the top ten. Note on this clone: The antigen remains undetermined.

The origin of this receptor is a woman younger than 45 in good health and CMV-seropositive. J is TRBJ2-5 and V is TRBV6-6; 8 bases are shared with TRBD1. The DNA end favors TRBJ2-7, so the J call may be wrong. Sample: PBMCs. CDR3 protein: CASSNGQGYEQYF. The CDR3 DNA follows: TGTGCCAGCAGTAACGGACAGGGCTACGAGCAGTACTTC.